The entry that follows covers one T cell receptor (beta chain) sequence. What it binds is unknown. This specimen comes from a study of monozygotic twins with inflammatory bowel disease. Study-wide results and caveats: Results did not support any single strong IBD-associated signal or clonotype. For IBD patients, clonotypes shared with others were fewer than for healthy twins, especially with disease activity.

The CDR3 spans 14 residues. CDR1 and CDR2 from the germline V gene are SGHNT and YYREEE (reference sequence). TCRdb reprocessed the 5' RACE reads and reports one entry per CDR3 protein, with no DNA. This table holds about 160,000 distinct CDR3 sequences. This sequence originates from a human donor with ulcerative colitis or Crohn's disease, or a healthy co-twin of an affected twin (not recorded which). The chain joins TRBV5-4 to TRBJ1-6. Source material: blood. The chain's CDR3 is CASSLKEGNSPLHF.